This record concerns one T cell receptor beta chain sequence. This sample is part of a study of blood T cell repertoires in COVID-19. Trimming removed 3 bases at V and 0 bases at J, with 6 bases between. Per the germline V gene, CDR1 is SGDLS and CDR2 is YYNGEE. CDR3 length: 13 residues. Assay used: immunoSEQ multiplex PCR; TCRdb lists only in-frame clones, some missing. This table has some 45,000 clones, about 90% appearing once. Sequenced material: peripheral blood. The chain employs TRBV9 and TRBJ1-1; D is possibly TRBD1 (5 bases). The TCR comes from a man between 65 and 85 years old with active COVID-19. The CDR3 is CASSEGVNTEAFF. The CDR3 DNA follows: TGTGCCAGCAGCGAAGGGGTGAACACTGAAGCTTTCTTT. Filled out from reference TRBV9 and TRBJ1-1, the complete variable domain reads DSGVTQTPKHLITATGQRVTLRCSPRSGDLSVYWYQQSLDQGLQFLIQYYNGEERAKGNILERFSAQQFPDLHSELNLSSLELGDSALYFCASSEGVNTEAFFGQGTRLTVV.